This T cell receptor beta chain derives from a study of blood T cells in healthy people across ages. Points from the study as a whole: PBMC samples, being unsorted, prevented any conclusive comparison of naive and antigen-experienced cells.

About this clonotype itself: Its antigen is not identified.

Germline V CDR1 and CDR2: SEHNR, FQNEAQ (reference sequence). The CDR3 runs to 15 residues. Losses at the gene ends were 7 bases for V and 6 bases for J; bases not matched to a gene: 9. A second PCR, run for 7 to 11 cycles, used a sample-barcoded 5' primer plus a J-beta primer mix. All samples gave at least 3 million CDR3-containing paired-end reads. Via MiXCR, TCRdb re-called the 5' RACE reads, giving one row per CDR3 protein. The top ten clones hold approximately 14% of a sample with 850,000 to 1,100,000 distinct CDR3 sequences, about two fifths of them seen once. V usage is TRBV7-9 and J usage is TRBJ2-1; 10 bases are a match to TRBD1. This receptor was taken from a man aged 18 to 30 in good health. Sequenced sample: blood. The CDR3 spells CASKPGQGFSNEQFF. CDR3 DNA: TGTGCCAGCAAACCGGGACAGGGGTTTTCCAATGAGCAGTTCTTC.